The source of this TCR beta chain is a study of human T cells and chemical hapten exposure. Study observations and caveats: Sensitizing with DPC caused no change in TCRs above 1 in 1000 frequency.

There are many counts of this clonotype. Its antigen remains unidentified. The CDR3 runs 19 residues. J gave up 0 bases and V 4 bases, and 9 bases lay outside the gene matches. Germline V gene data show CDR1 as SEHNR and CDR2 as FQNEAQ (reference sequence). TCRdb redid the calling of the RACE reads with MiXCR, one entry per CDR3 protein. The sample includes around 130,000 distinct CDR3 sequences, around 8.2% of them seen just once. The time point was: healthy volunteer bleed at 2 weeks. Unfractionated whole blood was the source of the extracted total RNA. The chain has TRBV7-9 and TRBJ2-1, with 13 bases matching TRBD2. The clonotype was recovered from a male donor in good health. Some clones in this sample may be carry-over from other donors' samples. The source material was whole blood. CDR3 sequence: CASSSGLAGNRYSYNEQFF. The CDR3 DNA is TGTGCCAGCAGCTCGGGACTAGCGGGAAACCGATACTCCTACAATGAGCAGTTCTTC. Full variable domain (remainder filled in from reference TRBV7-9 and TRBJ2-1): DTGVSQNPRHKITKRGQNVTFRCDPISEHNRLYWYRQTLGQGPEFLTYFQNEAQLEKSRLLSDRFSAERPKGSFSTLEIQRTEQGDSAMYLCASSSGLAGNRYSYNEQFFGPGTRLTVL.